This T cell receptor (beta chain) comes out of a study of T cell clonotyping in hematopoietic cell transplantation. Trimming removed 4 bases from V and 6 bases from J, with 16 bases in between. The CDR3 has 16 amino acids. From germline, CDR1 is MNHNS and CDR2 SASEGT. Worth noting for this clone: Its antigen is not known.

Regarding the study as a whole: Without cell sorting, CD4 versus CD8 contributions remain unresolved. After transplant, recipient diversity fell while pathologically expanded clonotypes grew through day 180. At the given depth, recipient repertoires were over 95% de novo clonotypes. Graft donor and pretransplant recipient Inverse Simpson Index values predicted broader posttransplant TCR diversity.

Profiled with immunoSEQ multiplex PCR; TCRdb holds only in-frame clones, not every one. The sample contains under 5,500 clones, 90% of which appear only once. This TCR derives from a man aged 40-49 years in good health. Some clones in this sample may be carry-over from other donors' samples. V and J are TRBV6-1 and TRBJ1-6; D call uncertain. Sequencing was performed on peripheral blood mononuclear cells. The CDR3 DNA is TGTGCCAGCAGTGTATTCCGGGCTGAATCTAATTCACCCCTCCACTTT. Translating it yields CASSVFRAESNSPLHF.